This T cell receptor beta chain came from a study of OX40 agonist ivuxolimab in advanced cancers. Study information: Ivuxolimab, an agonistic anti-OX40 (CD134) antibody, was given to patients. Study-wide results and caveats: Antigen specificity of clonally expanded peripheral T cells was not established. In a subset of nonresponders, normalized T-cell clonal expansion was also low.

Repertoires were generated with immunoSEQ multiplex PCR, while TCRdb's copy carries only in-frame clones and drops some. The sample has 65,000 to 80,000 clones; just over 85% are singletons. With regard to this clone: Antigen unknown.

Patients with a history of autoimmune disease or on systemic immunosuppression were excluded. Germline V gene data show CDR1 as SGHRS and CDR2 as YFSETQ. The CDR3 is 17 residues long. V shed 5 bases, J shed 5 bases, and the junction held 11 bases outside the gene matches. V usage is TRBV5-1 and J usage is TRBJ2-2; 11 bases agree with TRBD2. The receptor was derived from an adult with an advanced solid tumor such as melanoma, head and neck, liver or kidney cancer. Sequences were derived from CD4+ or CD8+ T cells sorted from blood, sampled in a trial of the OX40 agonist ivuxolimab. CDR3 sequence: CASRISGGASQTGELFF. The CDR3 DNA is TGCGCCAGCAGGATTAGCGGGGGGGCCTCGCAGACCGGGGAGCTGTTTTTT.